Reported below is one TCR beta chain. Data came from immunoSEQ multiplex PCR; TCRdb stores just in-frame clones and leaves some out. Here the sample spans about 47,000 clones, about 92% being singletons. The data were obtained in a study of T cell changes during pregnancy in multiple sclerosis. Germline lookup yields CDR1 SGHRS and CDR2 YFSETQ. V was trimmed by 1 base and J by 0 bases, leaving 14 bases between them. The CDR3 is 18 residues long. The sequences come from peripheral blood, collected in the third trimester of pregnancy. The chain recombines TRBV5-1 with TRBJ2-6; perhaps TRBD2 as D (5 bases). The TCR originated in a female donor with multiple sclerosis, enrolled in a pregnancy study. CDR3 in DNA: TGCGCCAGCAGCTTGCGGAGCGGAGCTTCCTCTGGGGCCAACGTCCTGACTTTC. Translating gives CASSLRSGASSGANVLTF.